A selection of T cell receptor beta chains follows, all from one sample in a study of cytomegalovirus exposure and HLA in healthy donors. This table comes from immunoSEQ multiplex PCR, and its TCRdb copy is limited to in-frame clones, with some not included. The data contain approximately 88,000 clones, around four fifths of them singletons. Sequencing was done on a sample of PBMCs. All receptors derive from a man aged 50-59 years in good health and CMV-seropositive. Each CDR3 is given with its conserved first and last residue. D genes are given only for firm matches.

len,v_gene,d_gene,j_gene,CDR3aa,CDR3nt
15,TRBV28,TRBD1,TRBJ2-5,CASSKNRGYQETQYF,TGTGCCAGCAGTAAAAACAGGGGGTACCAAGAGACCCAGTACTTC
15,TRBV9,-,TRBJ1-3,CASSVGQGTGNTIYF,TGTGCCAGCAGCGTAGGGCAGGGGACGGGAAACACCATATATTTT
14,TRBV5-4,-,TRBJ1-1,CASSPALGGAEAFF,TGTGCCAGCAGCCCAGCTCTGGGGGGGGCTGAAGCTTTCTTT
13,TRBV25-1,TRBD1,TRBJ1-1,CASNTAGDRVAFF,TGTGCCAGCAACACGGCCGGAGACAGGGTTGCTTTCTTT
17,TRBV4-1,TRBD1,TRBJ2-7,CASSQDPTLDRGYEQYF,TGCGCCAGCAGCCAAGACCCCACACTGGACAGGGGTTACGAGCAGTACTTC
13,TRBV5-1,-,TRBJ2-5,CASNLGASETQYF,TGCGCCAGCAACCTGGGGGCGAGCGAGACCCAGTACTTC
13,TRBV14,TRBD1,TRBJ2-7,CASSRQGTYEQYF,TGTGCCAGCAGCCGACAGGGTACCTACGAGCAGTACTTC
16,TRBV5-1,-,TRBJ2-1,CASSDDGTGVYNEQFF,TGCGCCAGCAGCGATGATGGGACTGGAGTCTACAATGAGCAGTTCTTC
13,TRBV30,TRBD1,TRBJ1-2,CAWSVQGQYGYTF,TGTGCCTGGAGTGTACAGGGACAGTATGGCTACACCTTC
17,TRBV5-1,TRBD1,TRBJ2-5,CASSKGQGAGYQETQYF,TGCGCCAGCAGCAAGGGACAGGGGGCAGGGTACCAAGAGACCCAGTACTTC
16,TRBV5-1,-,TRBJ2-2,CASAQQLQGAHGELFF,TGCGCCAGCGCCCAGCAGCTACAGGGCGCCCACGGGGAGCTGTTTTTT
17,TRBV4-3,-,TRBJ1-3,CASSQDSWGQSGNTIYF,TGCGCCAGCAGCCAAGATTCCTGGGGCCAGTCTGGAAACACCATATATTTT
16,TRBV2,-,TRBJ2-1,CASSEEAGAGANQQFF,TGTGCCAGCAGTGAAGAGGCGGGGGCCGGGGCCAATCAGCAGTTCTTC
14,TRBV4-1,-,TRBJ1-5,CASSQAPGNQPQNF,TGCGCCAGCAGCCAAGCACCGGGAAATCAGCCCCAGAATTTT